The 8 T cell receptor beta chains listed next were all sequenced from one sample in a study of cytomegalovirus exposure and HLA in healthy donors. The PCR contained 60 Vbeta and 13 Jbeta primers. Assay: immunoSEQ multiplex PCR; the TCRdb copy retains only in-frame clones and omits some. Its table lists roughly 84,000 clones. Sequenced input: PBMCs. These receptors originate from a man between 45 and 60 years old in good health and CMV-seronegative.

The chain employs TRBV2 and TRBJ2-3; TRBD2 matches 9 bases. V dropped 3 bases and J dropped 1; count of bases not matched to a gene: 2. CDR3 length: 15 amino acids. CDR1 and CDR2 (germline): SNHLY, FYNNEI. CDR3 nucleotide sequence: TGTGCCAGCAGTGATAAGCGGGGGGGCACAGATACGCAGTATTTT. It encodes CASSDKRGGTDTQYF.

The rearrangement links TRBV19 to TRBJ1-1, with D perhaps TRBD1 (5 bases). V lost 3 bases and J 9 bases, leaving 14 bases between the germline ends. The V gene's germline CDR1 is LNHDA and CDR2 SQIVND (reference sequence). The CDR3 extends over 13 amino acids. CDR3 amino acids: CASSISFGGKAFF. CDR3 DNA: TGTGCCAGTAGTATCTCATTCGGGGGGAAAGCTTTCTTT.

The V call is TRBV5-1, the J call TRBJ1-1, with D unresolved. Germline CDR1 and CDR2: SGHRS and YFSETQ. The CDR3 loop spans 13 amino acids. The germline V and J ends were trimmed by 1 base and 6 bases, with 10 bases remaining between them. The CDR3 region has the DNA TGCGCCAGCAGCTTGTTGAGGCGCTCTGAAGCTTTCTTT. This codes for CASSLLRRSEAFF.

The chain couples TRBV28 to TRBJ1-5; a weak D match, TRBD1 (6 bases). The ends were cut back, 3 bases at V and 9 bases at J, with 12 bases in the middle. Germline CDR1 MDHEN, CDR2 SYDVKM. This CDR3 comprises 13 residues. The CDR3 sequence: CASSFAGARPQHF. The CDR3 DNA reads as TGTGCCAGCAGTTTTGCAGGGGCAAGGCCCCAGCATTTT.

V gene TRBV7-8 combines with J gene TRBJ1-1; D perhaps matches TRBD1 (6 bases). The CDR3 is 14 residues long. Germline V gives CDR1 SGHVS, CDR2 FQNEAQ. V was trimmed by 1 base and J by 3 bases, leaving 9 bases between them. The CDR3 sequence: CASSLVQGDTEAFF. The CDR3 nucleotides read TGTGCCAGCAGCTTAGTACAGGGAGACACTGAAGCTTTCTTT. Variable domain in full (rest from reference TRBV7-8 and TRBJ1-1): GAGVSQSPRYKVAKRGQDVALRCDPISGHVSLFWYQQALGQGPEFLTYFQNEAQLDKSGLPSDRFFAERPEGSVSTLKIQRTQQEDSAVYLCASSLVQGDTEAFFGQGTRLTVV.

V usage is TRBV4-2 and J usage is TRBJ2-1; 10 nucleotides align to TRBD1. The trim removed 5 bases at V and 5 bases at J, leaving 9 bases unmatched. From germline, CDR1 is LGHNA and CDR2 YNFKEQ. This CDR3 is built from 16 residues. CDR3 sequence (DNA): TGTGCCAGCAGCGGGACAGGGGTCGGAGAAAACAATGAGCAGTTCTTC. Protein product: CASSGTGVGENNEQFF.

Note on this clone: Germline and junction disagree at one end, which may indicate a read error. The chain joins TRBV19 to TRBJ2-1; maybe TRBD1 (5 bases). In germline, CDR1 is LNHDA, CDR2 SQIVND (reference sequence). CDR3 length: 14 residues. The CDR3 DNA sequence: TGTGCCAGTAGCATAGGGGCCAGAGCAGGTGAGCAGTTCTTC. This sequence encodes CASSIGARAGEQFF.

The gene calls are TRBV6-5 and TRBJ1-2; D possibly corresponds to TRBD1 (5 bases). V was clipped by 0 bases and J by 8 bases, with 19 bases between them. The CDR3 spans 16 residues. From germline, CDR1 is MNHEY and CDR2 SVGAGI. The CDR3 nucleotides read TGTGCCAGCAGTTACTCGGCAGGGCAGGGTGGCTGGGGCTACACCTTC. It yields the protein CASSYSAGQGGWGYTF.